A single sample gave rise to the 23 T cell receptor beta chains below, sequenced in a study of T cells after yellow fever vaccination. In TCRdb, the 5' RACE reads were re-called with MiXCR into one record per CDR3 protein. Of hundreds of thousands of distinct CDR3 sequences in the sample, about 12% are singletons; the top ten hold approximately 3.3%. This sample comprised CD4+ T cells sorted from PBMCs, obtained 15 days after the yellow fever booster vaccination. Receptor source: a man between 18 and 29 years old who received the YFV17D yellow fever vaccine.

The chain links TRBV30 to TRBJ1-5, with D tentatively TRBD1 (6 bases). The CDR3 totals 13 residues. CDR1 GTSNPN and CDR2 SVGIG come from the germline V gene (reference sequence). The V gene lost 5 bases and the J gene lost 7 bases, with 15 bases spanning the gap. The CDR3 DNA reads TGTGCCTGGTCTATCGACGGGGGCCAGCCCCAGCATTTT. This translates into CAWSIDGGQPQHF.

This clonotype turned up a few times. This rearrangement joins TRBV28 to TRBJ2-3, with 8 bases that match TRBD2. Germline CDR1 reads MDHEN; CDR2 reads SYDVKM. V lost 10 bases, J lost 6 bases, and 12 bases stayed unmatched. CDR3 length equals 14 residues. Written as DNA, the CDR3 is TGTGCCACTACCTCGGGGGGGGTCGGTGATACGCAGTATTTT. Encoded protein: CATTSGGVGDTQYF.

This clonotype turned up a few times. The chain couples TRBV27 to TRBJ1-1, with unresolved D. CDR1 and CDR2 from the germline V gene are MNHEY and SMNVEV (reference sequence). This CDR3 is built from 17 residues. V was shortened by 0 bases and J by 6 bases, with 20 bases between the two germline ends. The CDR3 DNA reads as TGTGCCAGCAGTTTATCGAGCGATCAGGCTTGGGATTCTGAAGCTTTCTTT. Its protein is CASSLSSDQAWDSEAFF.

The chain is built from TRBV3-1 and TRBJ2-3, with TRBD2 matching over 11 bases. The germline V gene encodes CDR1 LGHDT and CDR2 YNNKEL (reference sequence). J gave up 1 base and V 3 bases, and 6 bases lay outside the gene matches. This CDR3 region has 17 residues. Written as DNA, the CDR3 is TGTGCCAGCAGCCACTATAGCGGGGGGGCGGGCACAGATACGCAGTATTTT. This translates into CASSHYSGGAGTDTQYF.

The chain recombines TRBV5-1 with TRBJ2-2; D perhaps matches TRBD2 (6 bases). Germline V gene lookup returns CDR1 SGHRS and CDR2 YFSETQ. The CDR3 has 14 residues. Between the trimmed V and J ends, which lost 5 bases and 0 bases, there was a span of 8 bases. The CDR3 DNA reads as TGCGCCAGCAGGGACTATCCGAACACCGGGGAGCTGTTTTTT. This codes for CASRDYPNTGELFF.

The V gene is TRBV7-3, the J gene TRBJ2-1, with 8 bases lining up with TRBD2. The CDR3 runs 13 residues. V lost 1 base, J lost 10 bases, and 3 bases stayed unmatched. CDR1 is SGHTA, CDR2 FQGTGA, per germline. In DNA form, the CDR3 reads TGTGCCAGCAGCTTAAGGGCTAGCGGGGAGCAGTTCTTC. Its protein is CASSLRASGEQFF.

This clonotype has a count of ten or more. V gene TRBV30 combines with J gene TRBJ2-7, with D perhaps TRBD2 (6 bases). V gave up 2 bases and J gave up 6 bases, with 20 bases separating them. This CDR3 is built from 15 residues. Germline V gene lookup returns CDR1 GTSNPN and CDR2 SVGIG (reference sequence). CDR3 in amino acids: CAWSPPGLHTSEQYF. The DNA of the CDR3 is TGTGCCTGGAGTCCTCCGGGACTTCATACTTCCGAGCAGTACTTC.

This clonotype was seen more than once but under ten times. This sequence joins TRBV12-3 or TRBV12-4 and TRBJ2-7; tentatively, D is TRBD2 (5 bases). This CDR3 comprises 13 residues. V lost 7 bases to trimming and J lost 7 bases, with 17 bases between them. In DNA, the CDR3 is TGTGCCAGCACACTAGTAAGAGGAGCAGAGCAGTACTTC. Translated, it gives CASTLVRGAEQYF.

V gene TRBV7-2 combines with J gene TRBJ1-1; a weak D match, TRBD1 (5 bases). The length of the CDR3 is 14 residues. Germline CDR1 is SGHTA and CDR2 is FQGNSA. V dropped 6 bases and J dropped 7 bases, with 18 bases sitting between them. The CDR3 nucleotides read TGTGCCAGCAGGTACCCTGGGGCCGGGGATGAAGCTTTCTTT. Translated, it gives CASRYPGAGDEAFF.

This clonotype was detected a few times. The V and J genes are TRBV6-6 and TRBJ1-2, with no clear D. In germline, CDR1 is MNHNY, CDR2 SVGAGI (reference sequence). CDR3 size: 13 residues. Trimming left V 7 bases short and J 4 bases short, with 13 bases between. CDR3 in DNA: TGTGCCAGCACCTCTCGGGATACCTATGGCTACACCTTC. Translated: CASTSRDTYGYTF.

The chain uses TRBV5-1 and TRBJ2-5, with D unclear. Looked up from germline, CDR1 is SGHRS and CDR2 is YFSETQ. Trimming shortened V by 5 bases and J by 0 bases, and 5 bases separated the two germline ends. There are 12 residues in the CDR3. The CDR3 region is CASRVNQETQYF. CDR3 DNA: TGCGCCAGCAGAGTGAACCAAGAGACCCAGTACTTC.

Many counts were recorded for this clonotype. The chain carries TRBV20-1 and TRBJ2-1, with 11 positions matching TRBD2. V lost 2 bases and J lost 4; bases outside the gene matches: 10. Germline lookup yields CDR1 DFQATT and CDR2 SNEGSKA (reference sequence). The CDR3 totals 17 residues. CDR3: CSARQRVAGGRYNEQFF. CDR3 sequence (DNA): TGCAGTGCTAGACAAAGAGTAGCGGGGGGGCGGTACAATGAGCAGTTCTTC.

This clonotype was seen a few times. The J gene is TRBJ2-1, the V gene TRBV20-1; TRBD1 or TRBD2 may be the D gene (5 bases each). The length of the CDR3 is 13 residues. The germline CDR1 and CDR2 sequences are DFQATT and SNEGSKA (reference sequence). V was shortened by 6 bases and J by 7 bases, with 16 bases between the two germline ends. CDR3 in DNA: TGCAGTGCCGCTCGAGGGGTGTTGAATGAGCAGTTCTTC. It specifies CSAARGVLNEQFF.

The chain couples TRBV6-1 to TRBJ1-4; 7 bases match TRBD1. The CDR3 consists of 13 residues. The ends lost 8 bases at V and 8 bases at J; junction bases unmatched: 8. Germline assignment: CDR1 MNHNS and CDR2 SASEGT. The CDR3: CASSGTAYEKLFF. Here the CDR3 DNA reads TGTGCCAGCTCCGGGACAGCTTACGAAAAACTGTTTTTT.

Ten or more counts support this clonotype. The chain combines TRBV27 with TRBJ2-7; D might be TRBD1 (6 bases). Trimming shortened V by 11 bases and J by 3 bases, and 26 bases separated the two germline ends. There are 16 residues in the CDR3. CDR1 MNHEY and CDR2 SMNVEV come from the germline V gene (reference sequence). The chain's CDR3 is CAAGPRQRSRGYEQYF. The CDR3 DNA sequence: TGTGCCGCCGGCCCCAGACAAAGGAGCAGGGGCTACGAGCAGTACTTC.

This rearrangement joins TRBV6-5 to TRBJ1-1, with D tentatively TRBD1 (5 bases). This CDR3 is built from 14 residues. With 6 bases removed from V and 0 bases from J, the gap between germline ends came to 11 bases. The germline CDR1 and CDR2 sequences are MNHEY and SVGAGI. This CDR3 is CASRAGRVNTEAFF. As DNA, the CDR3 is TGTGCCAGCAGGGCGGGACGGGTGAACACTGAAGCTTTCTTT.

This clonotype has at least ten counts. V is TRBV6-5 and J is TRBJ2-7, with unresolved D. Germline CDR1 MNHEY, CDR2 SVGAGI. Trimming pared 5 bases from V and 3 bases from J, leaving 14 bases between. The CDR3 loop spans 14 amino acids. Here the CDR3 reads CASSPRRASYEQYF. CDR3 sequence (DNA): TGTGCCAGCAGTCCCCGCCGGGCCAGCTACGAGCAGTACTTC.

This chain connects TRBV6-1 to TRBJ2-1; 12 bases agree with TRBD1. The CDR3 is made up of 16 amino acids. CDR1 and CDR2 (germline): MNHNS, SASEGT. V shed 6 bases, J shed 9 bases, and the junction held 12 bases outside the gene matches. The DNA for the CDR3 is TGTGCCAGCAGCGGGGACAGGGGGCTAACTATCGGTGAGCAGTTCTTC. It yields the protein CASSGDRGLTIGEQFF.

This clonotype turned up a few times. The genes are TRBV9 and TRBJ1-2; 8 bases align to TRBD1. The CDR3 contains 16 residues. Germline values: CDR1 SGDLS, CDR2 YYNGEE. Trimming at V came to 0 bases and at J to 5 bases, leaving 9 bases not matched to a gene. CDR3 in amino acids: CASSVGRDRTLYGYTF. CDR3 sequence (DNA): TGTGCCAGCAGCGTAGGCCGGGACAGGACCTTATATGGCTACACCTTC.

This clonotype was detected a few times. The rearrangement joins TRBV27 to TRBJ1-2; D possibly corresponds to TRBD1 (5 bases). Trimming shortened V by 5 bases and J by 1 base, and 23 bases separated the two germline ends. The V gene's germline CDR1 is MNHEY and CDR2 SMNVEV (reference sequence). This CDR3 is 18 amino acids long. Here the CDR3 reads CASSPVVGAALSNYGYTF. The CDR3 DNA reads TGTGCCAGCAGTCCGGTTGTTGGGGCGGCGCTAAGTAACTATGGCTACACCTTC.

The chain has TRBV12-3 or TRBV12-4 and TRBJ1-5, with 9 bases matching TRBD1. This CDR3 comprises 14 residues. V was pared by 6 bases and J by 7 bases, with 7 bases of the junction left unmatched. The CDR3 sequence is CASSHGTGRQPQHF. The CDR3 bases are TGTGCCAGCAGCCATGGGACAGGGAGGCAGCCCCAGCATTTT.

This clonotype was recorded a few times. The rearrangement joins TRBV7-9 to TRBJ1-2; D gene uncertain. The CDR3 has 14 amino acids. Germline V lookup: CDR1 SEHNR, CDR2 FQNEAQ (reference sequence). V was cut by 4 bases and J by 5 bases, with 14 bases left in between. CDR3 in amino acids: CASSSRREVYGYTF. The CDR3 DNA reads TGTGCCAGCAGCTCGCGGAGGGAAGTGTATGGCTACACCTTC.

This clonotype was picked up a small number of times. The chain has TRBV5-4 and TRBJ2-3, with D unresolved. The CDR3 sequence is 15 residues long. Trimming cost V 0 bases and J 6 bases, with 14 bases left between them. Per germline, CDR1 SGHNT and CDR2 YYREEE (reference sequence). CDR3 loop: CASSLAAGLVDTQYF. The CDR3 DNA is TGTGCCAGCAGCTTGGCGGCCGGGCTCGTGGATACGCAGTATTTT.